These T cell receptor beta chains were read from a single sample in a study of blood T cell repertoires in COVID-19. Repertoires were generated with immunoSEQ multiplex PCR, while TCRdb's copy carries only in-frame clones and drops some. The data contain some 220,000 clones, 70% to 90% of them seen just once; the ten biggest clones take up 5.1%. The specimen sequenced was peripheral blood. The receptors were gathered from a man over 45 with COVID-19, enrolled during active disease. Both conserved end residues are trimmed from each CDR3. Each record gives: clone size, V gene, J gene, CDR3 protein. Clone size is shown for a subset of rows, as once, few, many or a class of expanded clone.

clone_size: NA
v_call: TRBV3-1/TRBV3-2
j_call: TRBJ1-1
cdr3_aa: ASTLQGDWITEAF

clone_size: NA
v_call: TRBV7-8
j_call: TRBJ1-5
cdr3_aa: ASSLGAANQPQH

clone_size: NA
v_call: TRBV3-1/TRBV3-2
j_call: TRBJ2-1
cdr3_aa: ASSQTGLGYNEQF

clone_size: many
v_call: TRBV3-1/TRBV3-2
j_call: TRBJ1-2
cdr3_aa: ASSSILGVADGYT

clone_size: NA
v_call: TRBV7-3
j_call: TRBJ1-3
cdr3_aa: ASSSGQGPGNTIY

clone_size: NA
v_call: TRBV19
j_call: TRBJ2-5
cdr3_aa: ASSADRGETQY

clone_size: NA
v_call: TRBV13
j_call: TRBJ1-1
cdr3_aa: ASSGGTGYSPEAF

clone_size: once
v_call: TRBV5-1
j_call: TRBJ2-1
cdr3_aa: ASSPVAGAYNEQF

clone_size: NA
v_call: TRBV24-1
j_call: TRBJ2-5
cdr3_aa: ATSGTSGNLETQY

clone_size: NA
v_call: TRBV4-2
j_call: TRBJ2-7
cdr3_aa: ASSQGRGLEQY

clone_size: NA
v_call: TRBV10-3
j_call: TRBJ1-5
cdr3_aa: AISEGGFQPQH

clone_size: NA
v_call: TRBV5-4
j_call: TRBJ1-4
cdr3_aa: ASSLGVSGREKLF

clone_size: NA
v_call: TRBV25-1
j_call: TRBJ2-3
cdr3_aa: ASSELGAYSLGTQY

clone_size: NA
v_call: TRBV30
j_call: TRBJ1-6
cdr3_aa: AWSRWGGLAPLH

clone_size: once
v_call: TRBV12-3/TRBV12-4
j_call: TRBJ1-1
cdr3_aa: ASSPGGNTEAF

clone_size: NA
v_call: TRBV3-1/TRBV3-2
j_call: TRBJ1-5
cdr3_aa: ASSQEPTGPYSNQPQH

clone_size: NA
v_call: TRBV9
j_call: TRBJ1-3
cdr3_aa: ASSVAGQNTIY

clone_size: NA
v_call: TRBV9
j_call: TRBJ1-6
cdr3_aa: ASSQGGQGASPLH

clone_size: NA
v_call: TRBV5-1
j_call: TRBJ2-2
cdr3_aa: ASSSGNTGELF

clone_size: NA
v_call: TRBV15
j_call: TRBJ1-1
cdr3_aa: ATSRDPHNTEAF

clone_size: NA
v_call: TRBV6-1
j_call: TRBJ1-4
cdr3_aa: ASRSVTTNEKLF

clone_size: NA
v_call: TRBV4-1
j_call: TRBJ1-2
cdr3_aa: ASSQLTGMNYGYT

clone_size: NA
v_call: TRBV5-1
j_call: TRBJ2-5
cdr3_aa: ASSLDMIGGMRETQY

clone_size: NA
v_call: TRBV3-1/TRBV3-2
j_call: TRBJ2-3
cdr3_aa: ASSQGLAGRTDTQY

clone_size: NA
v_call: TRBV15
j_call: TRBJ1-5
cdr3_aa: ATSRDRRTGSGNQPQH

clone_size: NA
v_call: TRBV11-2
j_call: TRBJ1-1
cdr3_aa: ASSLQQVNTEAF

clone_size: NA
v_call: TRBV5-1
j_call: TRBJ2-5
cdr3_aa: ASSFGEGDQETQY

clone_size: NA
v_call: TRBV4-2
j_call: TRBJ2-5
cdr3_aa: ASSQDSGHGETQY

clone_size: NA
v_call: TRBV18
j_call: TRBJ1-6
cdr3_aa: ASSASDSRSLH

clone_size: NA
v_call: TRBV6-1
j_call: TRBJ1-5
cdr3_aa: ASSDGTGYQPQH

clone_size: NA
v_call: TRBV10-1
j_call: TRBJ2-2
cdr3_aa: ASSEGPIGGELF

clone_size: NA
v_call: TRBV10-1
j_call: TRBJ2-7
cdr3_aa: ASSETGTLPNEQY

clone_size: NA
v_call: TRBV5-3
j_call: TRBJ2-2
cdr3_aa: ARSSSGQGYLGGELF

clone_size: few
v_call: TRBV7-9
j_call: TRBJ1-6
cdr3_aa: ASSPGTGSNSPLH

clone_size: NA
v_call: TRBV29-1
j_call: TRBJ1-1
cdr3_aa: SLRRQGAAEAF

clone_size: NA
v_call: TRBV5-1
j_call: TRBJ2-3
cdr3_aa: ASSSRATDTQY

clone_size: NA
v_call: TRBV19
j_call: TRBJ2-3
cdr3_aa: ASSIVSEARNTQY

clone_size: NA
v_call: TRBV7-7
j_call: TRBJ2-5
cdr3_aa: ASSLGAASTQY

clone_size: NA
v_call: TRBV4-2
j_call: TRBJ2-7
cdr3_aa: ASSQHQGNSYEQY